The 30 T cell receptor beta chains below all came from one sample that was sequenced in a study of regulatory T cells in long-lasting Graves disease. Stated time point: newly diagnosed GD, antithyroid drugs for less than 3 months. Following extraction of RNA from PBMCs, that RNA was used to make the TCR library. Combining iRepertoire HTBI primers with Arm-PCR of CDR3 regions, the authors built TCR beta libraries. TCRdb recomputed calls from the multiplex PCR reads with MiXCR, one row per CDR3 protein. This sample carries around 470,000 distinct CDR3 sequences, 12% to 15% of them seen once, and the ten largest clones take approximately 17%. These data also formed part of another study, on T cells in Graves' hyperthyroidism and ophthalmopathy.

The specimen comprised peripheral blood mononuclear cells (PBMCs), sampled at new diagnosis, from a patient treated with antithyroid drugs. The receptors derive from a woman in her fifties or sixties with Graves disease.

This clonotype was recorded many times. The rearrangement uses TRBV27 and TRBJ2-7; TRBD1 might be the D (5 bases). The CDR3 extends over 14 amino acids. Trimming removed 5 bases from V and 2 bases from J, with 13 bases in between. Germline assignment: CDR1 MNHEY and CDR2 SMNVEV (reference sequence). The CDR3 region is CASSVRAGPYEQYF. Written as DNA, the CDR3 is TGTGCCAGCAGTGTTCGGGCAGGGCCCTACGAGCAGTACTTC.

The rearrangement links TRBV20-1 to TRBJ2-7; a possible D gene is TRBD2 (6 bases). The CDR3 covers 16 residues. Between the trimmed V and J ends, which lost 0 bases and 0 bases, there was a span of 15 bases. Germline V gives CDR1 DFQATT, CDR2 SNEGSKA (reference sequence). CDR3 sequence: CSARDSWRGSSYEQYF. The CDR3 coding sequence is TGCAGTGCTAGAGATTCGTGGCGGGGTAGCTCCTACGAGCAGTACTTC.

V is TRBV5-1 and J is TRBJ2-7; D is unclear. The CDR3 extends over 14 amino acids. Between the trimmed V and J ends, which lost 3 bases and 0 bases, there was a span of 10 bases. Germline CDR1 reads SGHRS; CDR2 reads YFSETQ. The CDR3 DNA reads TGCGCCAGCAGCTCCGGCTACACCTCCTACGAGCAGTACTTC. It specifies CASSSGYTSYEQYF. Drawing the rest from reference TRBV5-1 and TRBJ2-7, the complete variable domain is KAGVTQTPRYLIKTRGQQVTLSCSPISGHRSVSWYQQTPGQGLQFLFEYFSETQRNKGNFPGRFSGRQFSNSRSEMNVSTLELGDSALYLCASSSGYTSYEQYFGPGTRLTVT.

This clonotype was seen at least ten times. The V gene is TRBV29-1, the J gene TRBJ2-1; no definite D call. The V gene lost 6 bases and the J gene lost 5 bases, with 5 bases spanning the gap. CDR3 size: 10 residues. The germline gives CDR1 SQVTM, CDR2 ANQGSEA. This CDR3 reads CSVEDNEQFF. CDR3 coding DNA: TGCAGCGTCGAGGACAATGAGCAGTTCTTC.

The CDR3 here is CASSYSTGYNEQFF. The CDR3, as DNA: TGTGCCAGCAGTTACTCGACAGGGTACAATGAGCAGTTCTTC. This chain joins TRBV6-2 or TRBV6-3 and TRBJ2-1; TRBD1 agrees at 7 bases. Germline CDR1 and CDR2: MNHEY and SVGEGT. The length of the CDR3 is 14 residues. V lost 0 bases, J lost 4 bases, and 0 bases stayed unmatched.

This clonotype was observed at least ten times. The CDR3 sequence is CASSEVGTSGQETQYF. The CDR3 DNA reads as TGCGCCAGCAGTGAGGTGGGGACTAGCGGGCAAGAGACCCAGTACTTC. The rearrangement uses TRBV10-1 and TRBJ2-5; 12 bases match TRBD2. V lost 2 bases and J lost 2; bases outside the gene matches: 3. CDR1 WNHNN and CDR2 SYGVQD come from the germline V gene (reference sequence). The CDR3 sequence is 16 residues long.

This sequence joins TRBV7-2 and TRBJ1-3; possibly TRBD1 for D (5 bases). This CDR3 is built from 16 residues. V lost 5 bases to trimming and J lost 0 bases, with 14 bases between them. From germline, CDR1 is SGHTA and CDR2 FQGNSA. This chain's CDR3 is CASSQGGRSSGNTIYF. Written as DNA, the CDR3 is TGTGCCAGCAGCCAGGGCGGACGGAGCTCTGGAAACACCATATATTTT. The complete variable domain, with remaining parts taken from reference TRBV7-2 and TRBJ1-3, reads GAGVSQSPSNKVTEKGKDVELRCDPISGHTALYWYRQSLGQGLEFLIYFQGNSAPDKSGLPSDRFSAERTGGSVSTLTIQRTQQEDSAVYLCASSQGGRSSGNTIYFGEGSWLTVV.

This clonotype occurred a few times. The chain couples TRBV18 to TRBJ2-1; 12 bases align to TRBD2. Unmatched junction bases numbered 9, after V lost 2 bases and J lost 7 bases. Germline loops: CDR1 KGHSH, CDR2 LQKENI. The CDR3 runs 17 residues. CDR3 in amino acids: CASSPRLAGGPRNEQFF. The DNA for the CDR3 is TGTGCCAGCTCACCAAGGCTAGCGGGAGGGCCGAGAAATGAGCAGTTCTTC.

The table lists this clonotype with many counts. The chain has TRBV28 and TRBJ2-1; D uncertain. V shed 7 bases and J shed 4 bases, with 14 bases lying between them. The germline V gene has CDR1 MDHEN and CDR2 SYDVKM. This CDR3 contains 14 residues. The chain's CDR3 is CASIDTLGYNEQFF. The CDR3 coding sequence is TGTGCCAGCATAGACACGTTGGGGTACAATGAGCAGTTCTTC.

This clonotype came up many times. The CDR3 sequence: CASGTGLAGGRDTQYF. As DNA, the CDR3 is TGTGCTAGTGGTACGGGACTAGCGGGAGGTCGGGATACGCAGTATTTT. The V and J genes are TRBV12-5 and TRBJ2-3, with 15 bases fitting TRBD2. CDR3 length: 16 residues. V was clipped by 5 bases and J by 6 bases; unmatched bases: 6. In germline, CDR1 is LGHNT, CDR2 FRNRAP.

This clonotype occurred many times. The rearrangement uses TRBV4-1 and TRBJ1-2; D perhaps matches TRBD1 (6 bases). V gave up 4 bases and J gave up 6 bases, with 12 bases separating them. Germline V gene lookup returns CDR1 MGHRA and CDR2 YSYEKL. The CDR3 consists of 13 residues. CDR3 residues: CASSPRTVNGYTF. As DNA, the CDR3 is TGCGCCAGCAGCCCCCGGACAGTAAATGGCTACACCTTC.

Ten or more counts support this clonotype. This chain uses TRBV10-3 with TRBJ1-1; no reliable D call. Germline-derived CDR1 and CDR2 are ENHRY and SYGVKD. Trimming took 2 bases from V and 7 from J, leaving 8 bases between them. The length of the CDR3 is 12 residues. CDR3 residues: CAISEVTDEAFF. CDR3 in DNA: TGTGCCATCAGTGAGGTAACAGATGAAGCTTTCTTT.

As to this clonotype: A much larger clonotype is one base distant, so this may be a read error. The V and J genes are TRBV7-9 and TRBJ2-3; 7 bases line up with TRBD1. The J call may be incorrect, as the DNA end agrees better with TRBJ1-5. The CDR3 runs to 15 residues. Germline V gene data show CDR1 as SEHNR and CDR2 as FQNEAQ (reference sequence). DNA for the CDR3: TGTGCCAGCAGCTCCCAGGGCGGGGGGACAGATACGCAGCATTTT. Encoded protein: CASSSQGGGTDTQHF.

This clonotype has a handful of counts. This chain connects TRBV6-1 to TRBJ2-1, with 10 positions matching TRBD2. Germline assignment: CDR1 MNHNS and CDR2 SASEGT. The CDR3 totals 14 residues. V was clipped by 6 bases and J by 3 bases; unmatched bases: 2. CDR3 coding DNA: TGTGCCAGCAGACTAGCGGGACACTACAATGAGCAGTTCTTC. It yields the protein CASRLAGHYNEQFF.

Only a few counts were recorded for this clonotype. The V gene is TRBV7-9, the J gene TRBJ2-6; D not resolved. Trimming pared 4 bases from V and 0 bases from J, leaving 7 bases between. This CDR3 is 15 amino acids long. Germline lookup yields CDR1 SEHNR and CDR2 FQNEAQ (reference sequence). DNA for the CDR3: TGTGCCAGCAGCTCCCCCAGCTCTGGGGCCAACGTCCTGACTTTC. It translates to CASSSPSSGANVLTF.

In its sample, this clonotype was seen many times. The V and J genes are TRBV5-4 and TRBJ2-1; 11 bases align to TRBD2. This CDR3 region has 15 residues. The J segment lost 5 bases and the V segment lost 0 bases, leaving 1 base of the junction unmatched. Germline CDR1 is SGHNT and CDR2 is YYREEE (reference sequence). The CDR3 protein is CASSLGGLADNEQFF. CDR3 DNA sequence: TGTGCCAGCAGCTTGGGGGGACTAGCGGACAATGAGCAGTTCTTC.

About this clonotype itself: A junction boundary mismatches the germline segment, possibly from a read error. The rearrangement joins TRBV11-2 to TRBJ2-1, with 9 bases lining up with TRBD2. From germline, CDR1 is SGHAT and CDR2 FQNNGV. The CDR3 has 16 residues. The CDR3 DNA sequence: TGCGCCAGCAGCCAAGGAGCGGGAGGAACCTACAATGAGCAGTTATTC. This encodes CASSQGAGGTYNEQLF.

The rearrangement links TRBV9 to TRBJ2-1; 11 nucleotides line up with TRBD1. The V gene end was trimmed by 2 bases and the J gene end by 0 bases; junction bases not matched to a gene: 7. The CDR3 has 18 residues. Germline CDR1 reads SGDLS; CDR2 reads YYNGEE. CDR3 coding DNA: TGTGCCAGCAGCGTGTCCGGGACAGGGGGTCTCTCCTACAATGAGCAGTTCTTC. Its protein product is CASSVSGTGGLSYNEQFF.

J is TRBJ2-1 and V is TRBV19; 7 bases map to TRBD2. The germline V gene has CDR1 LNHDA and CDR2 SQIVND (reference sequence). J gave up 3 bases and V 10 bases, and 12 bases lay outside the gene matches. This CDR3 comprises 15 residues. As DNA, the CDR3 is TGTGCCACAGCTCGGGACTATGAATTCTACAATGAGCAGTTCTTC. Its protein product is CATARDYEFYNEQFF.

This clonotype was counted many times. V and J are TRBV2 and TRBJ2-5, with 11 bases identical to TRBD2. Germline loops: CDR1 SNHLY, CDR2 FYNNEI. The V and J ends lost 3 bases and 7 bases, in that order; junction bases with no gene match: 7. The CDR3 consists of 15 residues. CDR3 coding DNA: TGTGCCAGCAGTGAGGGACTAGCGGCGGGGTTGACCCAGTACTTC. This translates into CASSEGLAAGLTQYF.

This clonotype was observed a few times. This likely comes from a read error, as the CDR3 has no conserved phenylalanine or tryptophan at its end. The chain uses TRBV27 and TRBJ2-7; maybe TRBD2 (6 bases). The germline V and J ends were trimmed by 6 bases and 2 bases, with 20 bases remaining between them. From germline, CDR1 is MNHEY and CDR2 SMNVEV (reference sequence). This CDR3 comprises 16 residues. The CDR3 coding sequence is TGTGCCAGCAGCCCCCTGGGGGGTGTCAAAACCTACGAGCAGTACTCC. The encoded protein is CASSPLGGVKTYEQYS.

This clonotype was seen ten or more times. The rearrangement uses TRBV2 and TRBJ2-5; weak D call: TRBD1 (6 bases). The CDR3 covers 12 residues. Germline CDR1 is SNHLY and CDR2 is FYNNEI. CDR3 sequence reads: CAGAKAQETQYF. Written as DNA, the CDR3 is TGTGCGGGGGCGAAGGCACAAGAGACCCAGTACTTC.

This clonotype was found many times. J is TRBJ2-1 and V is TRBV12-3 or TRBV12-4; D is ambiguous. V shed 5 bases and J shed 0 bases, with 11 bases lying between them. The CDR3 extends over 15 amino acids. The CDR3 DNA reads as TGTGCCAGCAGTCCCTCGGGCCCCTCCTACAATGAGCAGTTCTTC. Amino acids: CASSPSGPSYNEQFF.

At least ten counts were recorded for this clonotype. In DNA, the CDR3 is TGTGCCAGCTCACCCCCTGACGTCAGTCGCACAGATACGCAGTATTTT. Protein sequence: CASSPPDVSRTDTQYF. The chain links TRBV18 to TRBJ2-3; D is ambiguous. The V and J ends lost 3 bases and 1 base respectively, with 14 bases between them. This CDR3 spans 16 amino acids. Per germline, CDR1 KGHSH and CDR2 LQKENI. Full variable domain (rest looked up from reference TRBV18 and TRBJ2-3): NAGVMQNPRHLVRRRGQEARLRCSPMKGHSHVYWYRQLPEEGLKFMVYLQKENIIDESGMPKERFSAEFPKEGPSILRIQQVVRGDSAAYFCASSPPDVSRTDTQYFGPGTRLTVL.

This clonotype appeared many times. The CDR3 nucleotides read TGTGCCAGCAGACCGAGGTCGTACAGGGATTTCAATCAGCCCCAGCATTTT. As protein: CASRPRSYRDFNQPQHF. This chain connects TRBV28 to TRBJ1-5; D is perhaps TRBD1 (6 bases). Germline V gene sequence: CDR1 MDHEN, CDR2 SYDVKM. The CDR3 is made up of 17 amino acids. V was pared by 6 bases and J by 3 bases, with 21 bases between.

This clonotype was observed many times. This sequence joins TRBV6-9 and TRBJ2-3; D unclear. This CDR3 has 12 residues. Germline values: CDR1 MNHGY, CDR2 SVAAGI. V lost 4 bases to trimming and J lost 2 bases, with 4 bases between them. The DNA of the CDR3 is TGTGCCAGCAGTTTTGACACAGATACGCAGTATTTT. It encodes CASSFDTDTQYF.

This clonotype has a handful of counts. Compared with germline, one end of the junction differs, possibly owing to a read error. The V gene is TRBV5-4, the J gene TRBJ2-6, with unresolved D. CDR3 length equals 14 residues. CDR1 and CDR2 from the germline V gene are SGHNT and YYREEE (reference sequence). In DNA form, the CDR3 reads TGTGCCAGCAGCTCCGACTCTGGGGTCAACGTCCTGACTTTC. Protein sequence: CASSSDSGVNVLTF.

This clonotype showed up many times. The chain has TRBV28 and TRBJ2-1; D remains ambiguous. Germline V gives CDR1 MDHEN, CDR2 SYDVKM. The CDR3 covers 12 residues. Between the trimmed V and J ends, which lost 6 bases and 5 bases, there was a span of 8 bases. For the CDR3, the DNA is TGTGCCAGCAGACCGACACACAATGAGCAGTTCTTC. Residues: CASRPTHNEQFF.

About this clonotype: Possible read error: a much larger clone is one base away. The rearrangement links TRBV6-2 or TRBV6-3 to TRBJ2-3; D might be TRBD1 (6 bases). In germline, CDR1 is MNHEY, CDR2 SVGEGT. The CDR3 runs to 17 residues. The CDR3 DNA sequence: TGTGCCAGCAGTTACACAGGCGAAGGCAGGGGAAGGGATACGCGGTATTTT. It encodes CASSYTGEGRGRDTRYF.

The chain couples TRBV7-9 to TRBJ2-1; D possibly matches TRBD1 or TRBD2 (5 bases each). The germline V and J ends were trimmed by 6 bases and 1 base, with 19 bases remaining between them. The CDR3 has 17 residues. CDR1 and CDR2 from the germline V gene are SEHNR and FQNEAQ (reference sequence). CDR3 DNA sequence: TGTGCCAGCAGTTCTGACCCCCGGGACGATTCCTACAATGAGCAGTTCTTC. This codes for CASSSDPRDDSYNEQFF.